These 18 T cell receptor beta chains were all obtained from the same sample, sequenced in a study of blood T cell repertoires in COVID-19. Method: immunoSEQ multiplex PCR; TCRdb's copy keeps in-frame clones and lacks some. The profile covers some 150,000 clones, with about 88% appearing a single time and about 2.4% taken by the ten largest. Specimen: peripheral blood. All receptors derive from a woman between 65 and 79 years old with acute or convalescent COVID-19.

V and J are TRBV11-3 and TRBJ2-3; D is possibly TRBD2 (7 bases). This CDR3 comprises 15 residues. V shed 3 bases and J shed 2 bases, with 12 bases lying between them. Germline loops: CDR1 SGHNT, CDR2 YENEEA. CDR3: CASSFSAGATDTQYF. In nucleotides, the CDR3 is TGTGCCAGCAGCTTTTCGGCGGGGGCCACAGATACGCAGTATTTT.

The J gene is TRBJ1-2, the V gene TRBV3-1 (or the pseudogene TRBV3-2); D unresolved. This CDR3 spans 12 amino acids. V was pared by 1 base and J by 4 bases, with 4 bases between. CDR1 and CDR2 (germline): LGHDT, YNNKEL (reference sequence). The CDR3 region is CASSQAFYGYTF. CDR3 sequence (DNA): TGTGCCAGCAGCCAAGCATTCTATGGCTACACCTTC.

This clone showed up just a few times. The chain is built from TRBV25-1 and TRBJ1-3; D gene uncertain. CDR1 is MGHDK, CDR2 SYGVNS, per germline. The ends were cut back, 2 bases at V and 0 bases at J, with 11 bases in the middle. The CDR3 has 16 amino acids. This chain's CDR3 is CASSEAGLFSGNTIYF. CDR3 bases: TGTGCCAGCAGTGAAGCCGGACTGTTCTCTGGAAACACCATATATTTT.

V usage is TRBV4-2 and J usage is TRBJ1-1; D perhaps matches TRBD1 (5 bases). Per the germline V gene, CDR1 is LGHNA and CDR2 is YNFKEQ. The CDR3 loop spans 14 amino acids. V lost 0 bases to trimming and J lost 4 bases, with 9 bases between them. The CDR3 spells CASSQDRVGTEAFF. The DNA of the CDR3 is TGTGCCAGCAGCCAAGACAGGGTGGGCACTGAAGCTTTCTTT.

This clone has only one observation. V gene TRBV7-2 combines with J gene TRBJ1-2; weak D call: TRBD1 (5 bases). CDR1 is SGHTA and CDR2 is FQGNSA in the germline V gene. This CDR3 is built from 13 residues. V was clipped by 5 bases and J by 3 bases, with 10 bases between them. CDR3 sequence: CASSPGPDYGYTF. The CDR3 nucleotides are TGTGCCAGCAGCCCAGGGCCCGACTATGGCTACACCTTC.

The V call is TRBV3-1 (or the pseudogene TRBV3-2), the J call TRBJ2-5; 14 bases line up with TRBD2. The CDR3 has 18 residues. J was trimmed by 1 base and V by 0 bases; bases with no gene match: 4. Germline V gives CDR1 LGHDT, CDR2 YNNKEL (reference sequence). The CDR3 loop is CASSQDQGLAGVQETQYF. DNA for the CDR3: TGTGCCAGCAGCCAAGATCAGGGACTAGCGGGGGTCCAAGAGACCCAGTACTTC.

This clone was counted once. This chain connects TRBV19 to TRBJ1-3, with no clear D. CDR3 length: 15 residues. V lost 2 bases and J lost 0, with 8 bases in between. Germline CDR1 LNHDA, CDR2 SQIVND (reference sequence). The DNA for the CDR3 is TGTGCCAGTAGTATACGCGGAAGCTCTGGAAACACCATATATTTT. This sequence encodes CASSIRGSSGNTIYF. Using reference TRBV19 and TRBJ1-3 for the parts outside the CDR3, the full variable domain is DGGITQSPKYLFRKEGQNVTLSCEQNLNHDAMYWYRQDPGQGLRLIYYSQIVNDFQKGDIAEGYSVSREKKESFPLTVTSAQKNPTAFYLCASSIRGSSGNTIYFGEGSWLTVV.

The chain uses TRBV15 and TRBJ2-7, with a tentative D call TRBD1 (6 bases). CDR3 length: 16 residues. The V end lost 1 base, the J end lost 1 base, and 14 bases lay between the germline ends. CDR1 is LNHNV and CDR2 is YYDKDF in the germline V gene (reference sequence). The CDR3: CATSRGGTLASYEQYF. In DNA form, the CDR3 reads TGTGCCACCAGCAGAGGGGGGACACTTGCGTCCTACGAGCAGTACTTC.

This clone was observed a single time. The chain recombines TRBV12-5 with TRBJ2-6; D perhaps matches TRBD2 (7 bases). Germline values: CDR1 LGHNT, CDR2 FRNRAP. V was shortened by 7 bases and J by 0 bases, with 16 bases between the two germline ends. The CDR3 spans 17 residues. CDR3 in amino acids: CASAQGGGPSGANVLTF. The CDR3 coding sequence is TGTGCTAGTGCCCAAGGGGGGGGGCCCTCTGGGGCCAACGTCCTGACTTTC.

The chain combines TRBV30 with TRBJ1-6; maybe TRBD1 (6 bases). Germline V gene sequence: CDR1 GTSNPN, CDR2 SVGIG (reference sequence). The V gene lost 2 bases and the J gene lost 1 base, with 15 bases spanning the gap. The CDR3 contains 17 residues. The CDR3: CAWSRNRELSYNSPLHF. The DNA for the CDR3 is TGTGCCTGGAGTAGGAACAGGGAATTATCCTATAATTCACCCCTCCACTTT.

This chain links TRBV29-1 with TRBJ2-1; the D is unclear. Trimming shortened V by 7 bases and J by 8 bases, and 24 bases separated the two germline ends. The germline CDR1 and CDR2 sequences are SQVTM and ANQGSEA. CDR3 size: 15 residues. In nucleotides, the CDR3 is TGCAGCGGAGGTGGCGGCCCGCGTCCCGGCGATGAGCAGTTCTTC. Amino acid sequence: CSGGGGPRPGDEQFF.

The rearrangement joins TRBV7-2 to TRBJ2-3; 12 nucleotides line up with TRBD2. The ends lost 1 base at V and 0 bases at J; junction bases unmatched: 2. This CDR3 has 17 residues. The germline CDR1 and CDR2 sequences are SGHTA and FQGNSA. CDR3 bases: TGTGCCAGCAGCTTAGGGACTAGCGGGGTTAGCACAGATACGCAGTATTTT. Translation: CASSLGTSGVSTDTQYF.

The chain's CDR3 is CASGGTGFAAQYF. CDR3 nucleotides: TGCGCCAGCGGCGGAACAGGGTTCGCGGCCCAGTACTTC. J is TRBJ2-5 and V is TRBV5-1; a weak D match, TRBD1 (6 bases). The CDR3 totals 13 residues. V was trimmed by 7 bases and J by 9 bases, leaving 19 bases between them. Germline CDR1 SGHRS, CDR2 YFSETQ.

The genes are TRBV4-3 and TRBJ2-7; D unresolved. Trimming took 0 bases from V and 6 from J, leaving 9 bases between them. The germline V gene has CDR1 LGHNA and CDR2 YSLEER. This CDR3 is built from 13 residues. DNA of the CDR3: TGCGCCAGCAGCCAAGATGCTGGCCTCGAGCAGTACTTC. Translated: CASSQDAGLEQYF.

This clone was counted a few times. The chain employs TRBV9 and TRBJ2-5; 7 bases line up with TRBD1. The V gene end was trimmed by 4 bases and the J gene end by 3 bases; junction bases not matched to a gene: 6. The CDR3 sequence is 14 residues long. CDR1 and CDR2 from the germline V gene are SGDLS and YYNGEE. The CDR3 sequence: CASSPGTAKETQYF. DNA for the CDR3: TGTGCCAGCAGCCCCGGGACAGCAAAAGAGACCCAGTACTTC.

V gene TRBV4-2 combines with J gene TRBJ1-3; 9 bases match TRBD1. The CDR3 is 16 residues long. In germline, CDR1 is LGHNA, CDR2 YNFKEQ. The V segment lost 2 bases and the J segment 2 bases; nucleotides outside the gene matches: 4. The CDR3 DNA reads as TGTGCCAGCAGCCAATCCCGGGACAGGGCTGGAAACACCATATATTTT. Amino acid sequence: CASSQSRDRAGNTIYF.

The chain couples TRBV19 to TRBJ1-2; TRBD1 matches 10 bases. The germline CDR1 and CDR2 sequences are LNHDA and SQIVND (reference sequence). This CDR3 is built from 13 residues. Unmatched junction bases numbered 5, after V lost 7 bases and J lost 6 bases. The CDR3 is CASTRGTGDGYTF. The CDR3 DNA reads TGTGCCAGTACCCGAGGGACAGGGGATGGCTACACCTTC.

The chain recombines TRBV5-4 with TRBJ2-1; no reliable D call. V lost 1 base and J 15 bases, leaving 17 bases between the germline ends. Germline V CDR1 and CDR2: SGHNT, YYREEE (reference sequence). The CDR3 extends over 13 amino acids. The chain's CDR3 is CASSLYEAERRFF. CDR3 bases: TGTGCCAGCAGCTTGTACGAGGCGGAAAGACGGTTCTTC.